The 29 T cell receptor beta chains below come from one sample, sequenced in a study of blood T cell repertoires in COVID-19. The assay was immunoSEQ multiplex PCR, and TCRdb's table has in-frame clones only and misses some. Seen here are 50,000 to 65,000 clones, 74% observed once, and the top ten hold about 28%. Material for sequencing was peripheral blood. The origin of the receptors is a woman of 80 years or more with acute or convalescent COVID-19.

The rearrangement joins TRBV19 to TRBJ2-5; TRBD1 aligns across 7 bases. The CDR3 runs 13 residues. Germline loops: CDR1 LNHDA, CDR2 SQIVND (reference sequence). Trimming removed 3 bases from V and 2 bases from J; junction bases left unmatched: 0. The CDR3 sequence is CASSIRGQETQYF. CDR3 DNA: TGTGCCAGTAGTATCAGGGGGCAAGAGACCCAGTACTTC.

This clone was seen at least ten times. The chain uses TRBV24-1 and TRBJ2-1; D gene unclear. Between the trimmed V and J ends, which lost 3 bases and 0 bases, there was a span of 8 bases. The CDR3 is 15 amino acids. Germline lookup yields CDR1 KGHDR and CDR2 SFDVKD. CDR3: CATSDRRSSYNEQFF. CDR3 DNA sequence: TGTGCCACCAGTGATCGAAGGAGCTCCTACAATGAGCAGTTCTTC.

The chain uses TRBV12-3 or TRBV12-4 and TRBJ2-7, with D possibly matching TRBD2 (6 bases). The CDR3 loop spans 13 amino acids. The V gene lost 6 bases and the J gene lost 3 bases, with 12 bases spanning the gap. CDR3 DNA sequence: TGTGCCAGCAGCGGGCTGGGGGGCTACGAGCAGTACTTC. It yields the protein CASSGLGGYEQYF.

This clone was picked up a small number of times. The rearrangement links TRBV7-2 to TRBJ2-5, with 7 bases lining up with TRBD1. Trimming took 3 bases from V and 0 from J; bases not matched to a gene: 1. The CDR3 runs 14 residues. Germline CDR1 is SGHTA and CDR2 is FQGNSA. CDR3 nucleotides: TGTGCCAGCAGCTTCAGGGGGTACCAAGAGACCCAGTACTTC. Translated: CASSFRGYQETQYF.

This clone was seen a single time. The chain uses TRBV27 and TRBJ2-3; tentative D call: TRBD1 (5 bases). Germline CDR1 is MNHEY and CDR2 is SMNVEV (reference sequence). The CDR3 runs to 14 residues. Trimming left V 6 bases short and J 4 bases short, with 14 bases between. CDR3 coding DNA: TGTGCCAGCAGGTCCCCCAGGGTAGCAGATACGCAGTATTTT. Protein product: CASRSPRVADTQYF.

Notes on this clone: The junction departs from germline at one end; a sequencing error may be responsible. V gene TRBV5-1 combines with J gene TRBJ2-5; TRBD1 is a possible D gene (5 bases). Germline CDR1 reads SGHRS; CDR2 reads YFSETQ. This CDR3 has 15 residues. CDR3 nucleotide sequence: TGCGTCAGCAGCTTGGTGCAGGGCCCGGGAGAGACCCAGTACTTC. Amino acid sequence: CVSSLVQGPGETQYF.

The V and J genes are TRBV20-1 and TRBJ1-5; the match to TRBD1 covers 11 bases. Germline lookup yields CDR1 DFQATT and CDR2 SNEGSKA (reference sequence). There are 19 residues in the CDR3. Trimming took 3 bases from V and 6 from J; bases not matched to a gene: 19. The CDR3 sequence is CSASDVGSRTGGIAQPQHF. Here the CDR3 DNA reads TGCAGTGCTAGTGACGTAGGGTCAAGGACAGGGGGCATAGCTCAGCCCCAGCATTTT.

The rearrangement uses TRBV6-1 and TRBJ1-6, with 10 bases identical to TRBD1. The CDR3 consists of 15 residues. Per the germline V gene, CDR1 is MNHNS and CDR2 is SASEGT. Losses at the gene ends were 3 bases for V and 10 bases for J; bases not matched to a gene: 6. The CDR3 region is CASSELRQGASPLHF. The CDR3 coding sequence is TGTGCCAGCAGTGAGCTGAGACAGGGGGCCTCACCCCTCCACTTT.

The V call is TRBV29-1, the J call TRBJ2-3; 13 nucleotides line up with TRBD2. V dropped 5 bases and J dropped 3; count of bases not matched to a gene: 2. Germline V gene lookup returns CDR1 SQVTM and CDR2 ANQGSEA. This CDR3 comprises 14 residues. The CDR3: CSVILAGGTDTQYF. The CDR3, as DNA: TGCAGCGTTATACTAGCGGGAGGGACAGATACGCAGTATTTT.

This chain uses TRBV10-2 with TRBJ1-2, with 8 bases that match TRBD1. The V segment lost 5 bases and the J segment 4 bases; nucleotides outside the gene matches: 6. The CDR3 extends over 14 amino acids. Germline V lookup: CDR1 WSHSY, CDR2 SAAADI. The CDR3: CASSPLGQAYGYTF. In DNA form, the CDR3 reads TGCGCCAGCAGTCCGCTGGGACAGGCCTATGGCTACACCTTC.

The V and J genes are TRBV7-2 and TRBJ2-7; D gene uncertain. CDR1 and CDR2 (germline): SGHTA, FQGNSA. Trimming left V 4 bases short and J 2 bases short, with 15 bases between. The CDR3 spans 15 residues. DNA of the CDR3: TGTGCCAGCAGCTCGTCCGGAGACCCAACCTACGAGCAGTACTTC. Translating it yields CASSSSGDPTYEQYF.

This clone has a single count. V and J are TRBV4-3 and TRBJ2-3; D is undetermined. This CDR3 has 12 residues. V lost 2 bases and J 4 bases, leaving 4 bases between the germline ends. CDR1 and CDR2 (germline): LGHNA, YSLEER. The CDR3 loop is CASSQSSDTQYF. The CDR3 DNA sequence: TGCGCCAGCAGCCAATCGTCAGATACGCAGTATTTT.

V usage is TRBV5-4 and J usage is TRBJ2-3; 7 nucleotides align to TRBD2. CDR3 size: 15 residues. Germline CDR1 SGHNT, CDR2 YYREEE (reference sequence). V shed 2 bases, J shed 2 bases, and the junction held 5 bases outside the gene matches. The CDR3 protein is CASSFGRGDTDTQYF. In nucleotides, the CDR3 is TGTGCCAGCAGCTTTGGTCGGGGGGACACAGATACGCAGTATTTT.

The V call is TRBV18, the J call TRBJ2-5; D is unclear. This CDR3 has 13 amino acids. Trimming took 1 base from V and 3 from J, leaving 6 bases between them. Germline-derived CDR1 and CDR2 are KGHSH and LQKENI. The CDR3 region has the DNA TGTGCCAGCTCACCACAAACAGAAGAGACCCAGTACTTC. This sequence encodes CASSPQTEETQYF.

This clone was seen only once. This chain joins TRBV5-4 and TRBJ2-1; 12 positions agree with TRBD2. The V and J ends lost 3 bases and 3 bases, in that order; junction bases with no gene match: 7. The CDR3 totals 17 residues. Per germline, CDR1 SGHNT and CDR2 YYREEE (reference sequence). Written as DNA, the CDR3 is TGTGCCAGCAGCTCAGGAGGGACTAGCGGGCGCTACAATGAGCAGTTCTTC. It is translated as CASSSGGTSGRYNEQFF.

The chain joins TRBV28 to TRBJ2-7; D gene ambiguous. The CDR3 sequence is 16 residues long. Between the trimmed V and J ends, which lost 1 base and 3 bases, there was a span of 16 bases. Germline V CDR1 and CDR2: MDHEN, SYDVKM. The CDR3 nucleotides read TGTGCCAGCAGTTTATTTGGCACCCAAACCCGCTACGAGCAGTACTTC. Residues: CASSLFGTQTRYEQYF.

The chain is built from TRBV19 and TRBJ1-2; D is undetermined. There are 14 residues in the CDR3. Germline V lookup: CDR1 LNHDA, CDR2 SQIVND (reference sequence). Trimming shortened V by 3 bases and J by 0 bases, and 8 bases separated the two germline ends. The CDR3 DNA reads TGTGCCAGTAGTATTTGGACTGCTAACTATGGCTACACCTTC. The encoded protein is CASSIWTANYGYTF.

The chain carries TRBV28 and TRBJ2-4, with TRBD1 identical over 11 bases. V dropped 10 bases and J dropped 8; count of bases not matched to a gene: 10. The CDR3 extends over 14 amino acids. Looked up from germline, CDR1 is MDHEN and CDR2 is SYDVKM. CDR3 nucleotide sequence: TGTGCCATCCACGCCGGGACAGGGGGGGACATTCAGTACTTC. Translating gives CAIHAGTGGDIQYF.

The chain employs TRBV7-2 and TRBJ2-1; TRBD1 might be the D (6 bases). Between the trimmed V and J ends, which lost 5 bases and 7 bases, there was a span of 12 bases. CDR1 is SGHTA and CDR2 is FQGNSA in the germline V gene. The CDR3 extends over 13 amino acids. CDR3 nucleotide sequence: TGTGCCAGCAGCGTAACAGGGTTAAATGAGCAGTTCTTC. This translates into CASSVTGLNEQFF.

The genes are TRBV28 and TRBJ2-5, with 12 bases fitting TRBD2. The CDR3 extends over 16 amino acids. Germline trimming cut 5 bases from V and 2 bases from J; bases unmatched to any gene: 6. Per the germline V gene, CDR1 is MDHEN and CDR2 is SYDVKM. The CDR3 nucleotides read TGTGCCAGCAGTCACTGGACTAGCGGGGATCAAGAGACCCAGTACTTC. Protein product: CASSHWTSGDQETQYF.

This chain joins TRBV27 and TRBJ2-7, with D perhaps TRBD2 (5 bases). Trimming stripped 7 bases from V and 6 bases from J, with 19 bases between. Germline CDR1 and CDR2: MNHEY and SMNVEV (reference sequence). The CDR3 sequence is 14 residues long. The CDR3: CASNRGGGSVEQYF. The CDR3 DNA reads TGTGCCAGCAACCGGGGTGGAGGTAGCGTCGAGCAGTACTTC.

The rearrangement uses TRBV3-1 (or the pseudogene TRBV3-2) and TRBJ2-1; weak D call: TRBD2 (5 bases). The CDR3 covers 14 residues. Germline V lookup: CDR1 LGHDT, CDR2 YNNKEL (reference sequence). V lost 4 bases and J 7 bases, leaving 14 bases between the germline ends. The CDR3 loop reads CASSPPRQRNEQFF. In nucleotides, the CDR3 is TGTGCCAGCAGCCCGCCGAGGCAGCGGAATGAGCAGTTCTTC.

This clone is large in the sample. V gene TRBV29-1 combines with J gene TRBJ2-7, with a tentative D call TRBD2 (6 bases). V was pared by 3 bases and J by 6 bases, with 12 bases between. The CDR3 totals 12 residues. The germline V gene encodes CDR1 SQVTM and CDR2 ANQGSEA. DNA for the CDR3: TGCAGCGTTGATGGGGTTAGCGGCGAGCAGTACTTC. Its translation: CSVDGVSGEQYF.

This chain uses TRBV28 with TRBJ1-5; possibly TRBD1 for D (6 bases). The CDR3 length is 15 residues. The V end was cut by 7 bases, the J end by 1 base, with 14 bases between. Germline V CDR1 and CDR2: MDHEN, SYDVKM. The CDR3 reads CASNRVQASNQPQHF. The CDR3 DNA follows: TGTGCCAGCAACAGGGTCCAGGCGAGCAATCAGCCCCAGCATTTT. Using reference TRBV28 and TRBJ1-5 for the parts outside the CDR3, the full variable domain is DVKVTQSSRYLVKRTGEKVFLECVQDMDHENMFWYRQDPGLGLRLIYFSYDVKMKEKGDIPEGYSVSREKKERFSLILESASTNQTSMYLCASNRVQASNQPQHFGDGTRLSIL.

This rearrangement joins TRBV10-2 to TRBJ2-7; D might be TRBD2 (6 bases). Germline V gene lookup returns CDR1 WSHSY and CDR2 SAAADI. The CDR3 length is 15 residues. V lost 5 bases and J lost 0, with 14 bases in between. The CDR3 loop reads CASSPDYHLSYEQYF. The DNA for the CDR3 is TGCGCCAGCAGTCCGGACTACCACCTCTCCTACGAGCAGTACTTC.

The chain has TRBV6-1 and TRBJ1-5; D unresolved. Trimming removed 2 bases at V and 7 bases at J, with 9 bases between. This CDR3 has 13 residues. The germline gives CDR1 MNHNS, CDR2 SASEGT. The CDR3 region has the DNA TGTGCCAGCAGTGAATTCACAGCCCAGCCCCAGCATTTT. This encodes CASSEFTAQPQHF.

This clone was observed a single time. CDR3 nucleotide sequence: TGTGCCAGCAGCGTAGTGGCTAGCGGGAGGGGAGAGACCCAGTACTTC. Translated, it gives CASSVVASGRGETQYF. The chain couples TRBV9 to TRBJ2-5, with TRBD2 matching 12 bases. The CDR3 is made up of 16 amino acids. CDR1 and CDR2 from the germline V gene are SGDLS and YYNGEE. Trimming at V came to 0 bases and at J to 4 bases, leaving 4 bases not matched to a gene.

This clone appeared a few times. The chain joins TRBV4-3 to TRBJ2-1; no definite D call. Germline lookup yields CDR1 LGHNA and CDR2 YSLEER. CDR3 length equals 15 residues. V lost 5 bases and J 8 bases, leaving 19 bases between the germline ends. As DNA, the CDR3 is TGCGCCAGCAGCTCCCCGGCTAGTATGATCGATGAGCAGTTCTTC. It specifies CASSSPASMIDEQFF.

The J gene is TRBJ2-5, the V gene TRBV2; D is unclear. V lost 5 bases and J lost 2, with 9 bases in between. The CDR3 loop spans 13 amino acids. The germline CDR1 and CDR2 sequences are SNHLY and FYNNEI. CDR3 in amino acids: CASSPAMQETQYF. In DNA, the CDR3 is TGTGCCAGCAGTCCAGCGATGCAAGAGACCCAGTACTTC.